These 26 T cell receptor beta chains share one sample of origin, sequenced in a study of PD-1 blockade in classical Hodgkin lymphoma. Clones were sequenced by immunoSEQ multiplex PCR, and TCRdb holds only the in-frame ones, with some missing. The table includes around 8,400 clones, roughly 80% detected once. Time point specified: cycle 4 day 1 (C4D1), after 5 to 7 weeks of nivolumab. Relapse after autologous stem cell transplantation occurred in every patient, and brentuximab vedotin exposure varied. CD8+ T cells were isolated from thawed PBMCs by magnetic negative selection. Sequenced material: CD8+ T cells from blood, taken before the fourth cycle of nivolumab. All receptors derive from a human donor with classical Hodgkin lymphoma.

This chain joins TRBV10-2 and TRBJ2-1; tentatively, D is TRBD2 (6 bases). The CDR3 covers 15 residues. V lost 2 bases and J 0 bases, leaving 8 bases between the germline ends. Germline lookup yields CDR1 WSHSY and CDR2 SAAADI. This CDR3 is CASSEDGSSYNEQFF. CDR3 in DNA: TGCGCCAGCAGTGAGGACGGGAGCTCCTACAATGAGCAGTTCTTC.

This sequence joins TRBV5-6 and TRBJ2-7, with a tentative D call TRBD1 (7 bases). The CDR3 has 14 residues. The germline CDR1 and CDR2 sequences are SGHDT and YYEEEE. V was shortened by 4 bases and J by 2 bases, with 13 bases between the two germline ends. The CDR3 spells CASSAQGGAYEQYF. The DNA of the CDR3 is TGTGCCAGCAGCGCCCAGGGGGGAGCCTACGAGCAGTACTTC.

With respect to this clone: As the CDR3 is not closed by the conserved phenylalanine or tryptophan, this likely results from a read error. The rearrangement uses TRBV18 and TRBJ1-2; no reliable D call. The CDR3 length is 13 residues. Trimming shortened V by 0 bases and J by 3 bases, and 5 bases separated the two germline ends. Germline V gives CDR1 KGHSH, CDR2 LQKENI. CDR3 residues: CASSPPGYYGYTL. The CDR3 DNA reads TGTGCCAGCTCACCACCAGGATACTATGGCTACACCCTC.

This clone was counted a single time. This chain connects TRBV6-1 to TRBJ2-1; 12 bases are a match to TRBD2. CDR1 and CDR2 from the germline V gene are MNHNS and SASEGT. V was clipped by 3 bases and J by 12 bases; unmatched bases: 9. The CDR3 totals 15 residues. The CDR3 spells CASSEASGGARGQFF. In nucleotides, the CDR3 is TGTGCCAGCAGTGAGGCTAGCGGGGGGGCGAGGGGGCAGTTCTTC.

J is TRBJ1-2 and V is TRBV27, with 7 bases that match TRBD1. Germline-derived CDR1 and CDR2 are MNHEY and SMNVEV (reference sequence). The ends lost 7 bases at V and 6 bases at J; junction bases unmatched: 11. This CDR3 contains 14 residues. This CDR3 is CASNPLGGGDGYTF. In DNA form, the CDR3 reads TGTGCCAGCAACCCCTTGGGAGGGGGCGATGGCTACACCTTC.

This chain connects TRBV25-1 to TRBJ2-1; D unclear. Trimming left V 3 bases short and J 8 bases short, with 11 bases between. Germline values: CDR1 MGHDK, CDR2 SYGVNS. The CDR3 totals 13 residues. The CDR3 nucleotides are TGTGCCAGCAGTGAGCTTAGTGTCGATGAGCAGTTCTTC. Protein product: CASSELSVDEQFF.

This clone has only one observation. This chain links TRBV10-3 with TRBJ2-2; 15 bases agree with TRBD2. The CDR3 extends over 20 amino acids. Germline loops: CDR1 ENHRY, CDR2 SYGVKD. V trimming: 8 bases; J trimming: 1 base; junction bases outside the gene matches: 14. The CDR3 DNA sequence: TGTGCCATCGGGGACCCAGGGACTAGCGGGGGGCGGGAGAACACCGGGGAGCTGTTTTTT. This sequence encodes CAIGDPGTSGGRENTGELFF.

This clone was detected once. DNA of the CDR3: TGTGCCATCAGTGAGGTGGGGGGAAATCAGCCCCAGCATTTT. Its protein product is CAISEVGGNQPQHF. This rearrangement joins TRBV10-3 to TRBJ1-5, with a possible D match to TRBD1 (5 bases). CDR3 length equals 14 residues. The V gene's germline CDR1 is ENHRY and CDR2 SYGVKD. Trimming removed 2 bases at V and 4 bases at J, with 9 bases between.

This rearrangement joins TRBV5-5 to TRBJ2-2, with TRBD1 matching over 11 bases. J lost 7 bases, V lost 3 bases, and 5 bases had no gene match. The germline CDR1 and CDR2 sequences are SGHKS and YYEKEE (reference sequence). This CDR3 has 15 amino acids. The CDR3 DNA is TGTGCCAGCAGCTGGACAGGGGGCGAAATCGGGGAGCTGTTTTTT. It encodes CASSWTGGEIGELFF.

The chain has TRBV7-3 and TRBJ1-2, with D perhaps TRBD1 (5 bases). This CDR3 region has 17 residues. Per the germline V gene, CDR1 is SGHTA and CDR2 is FQGTGA. With 2 bases removed from V and 5 bases from J, the gap between germline ends came to 21 bases. DNA for the CDR3: TGTGCCAGCAGCTTATCGGGACCTCCGGAGGGGACTTATGGCTACACCTTC. Protein product: CASSLSGPPEGTYGYTF.

The J gene is TRBJ2-7, the V gene TRBV9; TRBD1 might be the D (5 bases). Germline V gene sequence: CDR1 SGDLS, CDR2 YYNGEE. V lost 0 bases to trimming and J lost 5 bases, with 15 bases between them. This CDR3 region has 15 residues. DNA of the CDR3: TGTGCCAGCAGCGTAGCTCCGACAGTAAACCACGAGCAGTACTTC. Translating gives CASSVAPTVNHEQYF.

CDR3 protein: CASSPVESYEQYF. CDR3 nucleotides: TGTGCCAGCAGTCCCGTTGAGTCTTACGAGCAGTACTTC. The rearrangement uses TRBV27 and TRBJ2-7; no reliable D call. This CDR3 has 13 amino acids. V was cut by 5 bases and J by 4 bases, with 12 bases left in between. Germline V gives CDR1 MNHEY, CDR2 SMNVEV (reference sequence).

The V gene is TRBV5-4, the J gene TRBJ1-1; D might be TRBD1 (5 bases). The CDR3 consists of 12 residues. Trimming cost V 1 base and J 8 bases, with 9 bases left between them. CDR1 is SGHNT, CDR2 YYREEE, per germline (reference sequence). In DNA form, the CDR3 reads TGTGCCAGCAGCTTGTATGAGGGGGAAGCTTTCTTT. Protein: CASSLYEGEAFF. Full variable domain (rest looked up from reference TRBV5-4 and TRBJ1-1): ETGVTQSPTHLIKTRGQQVTLRCSSQSGHNTVSWYQQALGQGPQFIFQYYREEENGRGNFPPRFSGLQFPNYSSELNVNALELDDSALYLCASSLYEGEAFFGQGTRLTVV.

This sequence joins TRBV30 and TRBJ2-3; D not resolved. Trimming removed 0 bases at V and 0 bases at J, with 10 bases between. Germline V CDR1 and CDR2: GTSNPN, SVGIG (reference sequence). The CDR3 covers 15 residues. The CDR3 bases are TGTGCCTGGAGTGTAATGGGGTCGAGCACAGATACGCAGTATTTT. The encoded protein is CAWSVMGSSTDTQYF.

CDR3 sequence reads: CASSSRQRGRTDTQYF. The CDR3 DNA is TGTGCCAGCAGTTCACGTCAGCGGGGGCGCACAGATACGCAGTATTTT. The chain joins TRBV6-5 to TRBJ2-3, with 8 bases identical to TRBD2. This CDR3 is 16 amino acids long. V trimming: 4 bases; J trimming: 1 base; junction bases outside the gene matches: 7. Germline loops: CDR1 MNHEY, CDR2 SVGAGI.

This chain connects TRBV10-2 to TRBJ2-3; 7 positions match TRBD2. The CDR3 is made up of 13 amino acids. Germline V gives CDR1 WSHSY, CDR2 SAAADI. V was clipped by 8 bases and J by 4 bases; unmatched bases: 6. The CDR3 sequence: CASARAGADTQYF. The CDR3 nucleotides are TGCGCCAGCGCTCGGGCGGGGGCAGATACGCAGTATTTT.

This clone is labeled medium-sized. The chain uses TRBV11-3 and TRBJ1-2; 8 bases are a match to TRBD1. V dropped 5 bases and J dropped 4; count of bases not matched to a gene: 15. This CDR3 comprises 17 residues. CDR1 SGHNT and CDR2 YENEEA come from the germline V gene. CDR3 sequence: CASSLEGAGGACYGYTF. The CDR3 bases are TGTGCCAGCAGCCTGGAGGGGGCAGGGGGCGCCTGCTATGGCTACACCTTC. Drawing the rest from reference TRBV11-3 and TRBJ1-2, the complete variable domain is EAGVVQSPRYKIIEKKQPVAFWCNPISGHNTLYWYLQNLGQGPELLIRYENEEAVDDSQLPKDRFSAERLKGVDSTLKIQPAELGDSAVYLCASSLEGAGGACYGYTFGSGTRLTVV.

This chain connects TRBV4-1 to TRBJ2-4; 7 bases align to TRBD1. This CDR3 region has 16 residues. V trimming: 0 bases; J trimming: 2 bases; junction bases outside the gene matches: 4. Looked up from germline, CDR1 is MGHRA and CDR2 is YSYEKL. The CDR3 loop reads CASSQERTGSKNIQYF. CDR3 DNA sequence: TGCGCCAGCAGCCAAGAAAGGACAGGCTCCAAAAACATTCAGTACTTC.

DNA for the CDR3: TGTGCCAGCAGCTTTATAGGGTTACAAGCCAAAAACATTCAGTACTTC. It translates to CASSFIGLQAKNIQYF. The rearrangement joins TRBV5-4 to TRBJ2-4, with D uncertain. Trimming took off 2 bases at V and 0 bases at J, with 12 bases between the two ends. The CDR3 contains 16 residues. Germline-derived CDR1 and CDR2 are SGHNT and YYREEE (reference sequence). Using reference TRBV5-4 and TRBJ2-4 for the parts outside the CDR3, the full variable domain is ETGVTQSPTHLIKTRGQQVTLRCSSQSGHNTVSWYQQALGQGPQFIFQYYREEENGRGNFPPRFSGLQFPNYSSELNVNALELDDSALYLCASSFIGLQAKNIQYFGAGTRLSVL.

This clone is a singleton in its sample. Other nucleotide sequences in the sample specify the same CDR3. In nucleotides, the CDR3 is TGTGCCAGCAGTTACGGGAGCTCTTATAATTCACCCCTCCACTTT. Its translation: CASSYGSSYNSPLHF. V is TRBV6-6 and J is TRBJ1-6; D call uncertain. CDR1 MNHNY and CDR2 SVGAGI come from the germline V gene (reference sequence). Trimming left V 2 bases short and J 4 bases short, with 9 bases between. This CDR3 has 15 residues.

The chain carries TRBV7-9 and TRBJ2-7; 14 bases fit TRBD2. Trimming removed 5 bases from V and 3 bases from J; junction bases left unmatched: 3. Germline V gene data show CDR1 as SEHNR and CDR2 as FQNEAQ (reference sequence). The CDR3 consists of 15 residues. The CDR3 sequence is CASSPGTSGGYEQYF. The CDR3 coding sequence is TGTGCCAGCAGCCCCGGGACTAGCGGGGGCTACGAGCAGTACTTC.

The V and J genes are TRBV30 and TRBJ2-5; D gene ambiguous. The ends were cut back, 0 bases at V and 3 bases at J, with 14 bases in the middle. CDR1 and CDR2 (germline): GTSNPN, SVGIG (reference sequence). There are 15 residues in the CDR3. The CDR3 region has the DNA TGTGCCTGGAGTGTCTTCGCCGACGAGAAAGAGACCCAGTACTTC. Protein sequence: CAWSVFADEKETQYF. Filled out from reference TRBV30 and TRBJ2-5, the complete variable domain reads SQTIHQWPATLVQPVGSPLSLECTVEGTSNPNLYWYRQAAGRGLQLLFYSVGIGQISSEVPQNLSASRPQDRQFILSSKKLLLSDSGFYLCAWSVFADEKETQYFGPGTRLLVL.

This chain connects TRBV6-1 to TRBJ1-6, with 9 bases matching TRBD1. In germline, CDR1 is MNHNS, CDR2 SASEGT. The CDR3 is 17 amino acids. V dropped 1 base and J dropped 9; count of bases not matched to a gene: 10. CDR3 in DNA: TGTGCCAGCAGTGAAGATTTGTGGGACAGGGTTGTTTCACCCCTCCACTTT. Its protein is CASSEDLWDRVVSPLHF.

This rearrangement joins TRBV7-9 to TRBJ1-1; TRBD1 aligns across 7 bases. This CDR3 is 15 amino acids long. Germline V lookup: CDR1 SEHNR, CDR2 FQNEAQ (reference sequence). The junction had 1 base not matched to a gene; V was cut back by 0 bases and J by 0 bases. As DNA, the CDR3 is TGTGCCAGCAGCTTAGCGAGGGGGCTGAACACTGAAGCTTTCTTT. Protein: CASSLARGLNTEAFF.

The gene calls are TRBV25-1 and TRBJ2-7; D not resolved. In germline, CDR1 is MGHDK, CDR2 SYGVNS. The CDR3 sequence is 13 residues long. The CDR3, as DNA: TGTGCTAGTGGGGTATCCGGCTCCTACGAGCAGTACTTC. Protein: CASGVSGSYEQYF.

V gene TRBV9 combines with J gene TRBJ2-2; 10 positions agree with TRBD2. Germline assignment: CDR1 SGDLS and CDR2 YYNGEE. CDR3 length: 16 residues. Losses at the gene ends were 3 bases for V and 5 bases for J; bases not matched to a gene: 7. The CDR3, as DNA: TGTGCCAGCAGCGCACCAGCGGGGGGGCTGACCGGGGAGCTGTTTTTT. Amino acid sequence: CASSAPAGGLTGELFF.